The rows below give T cell receptor beta chains drawn from one sample of a study of Ad26.COV2.S vaccination and SARS-CoV-2 variants. The protocol was immunoSEQ multiplex PCR, while the TCRdb copy is restricted to in-frame clones and leaves out a portion. The sample consists of roughly 400,000 clones, around 91% of them appearing once. The sequenced sample was peripheral blood, obtained in a trial of Ad26.COV2.S vaccine versus placebo. The receptor source for this set is a person between 18 and 60 years old who received the Ad26.COV2.S COVID-19 vaccine or a placebo. The CDR3 runs from the conserved cysteine through the conserved F or W. Each record gives: D gene, clone size, J gene, V gene, CDR3 protein, CDR3 DNA. A D gene is named only where the DNA matches it firmly. Clone sizes are given selectively: once, few, many, or a class where the clone is expanded.

NA,once,TRBJ2-3,TRBV24-1,CATSDPSGHSTDTQYF,TGTGCCACCAGTGACCCGTCAGGGCACAGCACAGATACGCAGTATTTT
NA,NA,TRBJ2-5,TRBV9,CASSARDNGWETQYF,TGTGCCAGCAGCGCCCGGGACAATGGCTGGGAGACCCAGTACTTC
NA,NA,TRBJ2-5,TRBV3-1/TRBV3-2,CASSQDGTQETQYF,TGTGCCAGCAGCCAAGACGGGACTCAGGAGACCCAGTACTTC
NA,NA,TRBJ2-1,TRBV6-5,CASRRSGSHEQFF,TGTGCCAGCAGGCGCTCCGGGAGCCATGAGCAGTTCTTC
NA,NA,TRBJ1-6,TRBV7-9,CASSWPGPNSPLHF,TGTGCCAGCAGCTGGCCCGGCCCCAATTCACCCCTCCACTTT
NA,NA,TRBJ1-4,TRBV28,CASKSPTATNEKLFF,TGTGCCAGCAAATCCCCGACAGCAACTAATGAAAAACTGTTTTTT
TRBD2,NA,TRBJ2-2,TRBV28,CASSPRTSGRAGELFF,TGTGCCAGCAGTCCACGGACTAGCGGGAGAGCGGGGGAGCTGTTTTTT
NA,NA,TRBJ2-7,TRBV6-2/TRBV6-3,CASSYSRRYPYEQYF,TGTGCCAGCAGTTACTCGAGAAGGTATCCCTACGAGCAGTACTTC
NA,once,TRBJ2-2,TRBV18,CASSPARGGNTGELFF,TGTGCCAGCTCACCAGCTAGGGGGGGGAACACCGGGGAGCTGTTTTTT
NA,once,TRBJ2-3,TRBV4-3,CASSQESPGFRSDTQYF,TGCGCCAGCAGCCAAGAGTCCCCCGGGTTTCGTTCGGATACGCAGTATTTT
NA,NA,TRBJ2-1,TRBV7-9,CASSPSGTAYNEQFF,TGTGCCAGCAGCCCGTCCGGAACGGCCTACAATGAGCAGTTCTTC
NA,NA,TRBJ1-1,TRBV18,CASGMFGQLNTEAFF,TGTGCCAGCGGGATGTTTGGGCAGCTGAACACTGAAGCTTTCTTT
NA,NA,TRBJ2-7,TRBV7-2,CASSSRESSYEQYF,TGTGCCAGCAGCTCCAGGGAAAGCTCCTACGAGCAGTACTTC
NA,NA,TRBJ2-5,TRBV29-1,CSVVPGETQYF,TGCAGCGTTGTTCCCGGGGAGACCCAGTACTTC
NA,NA,TRBJ2-7,TRBV13,CASSAQGGEQYF,TGTGCCAGCAGCGCCCAGGGGGGCGAGCAGTACTTC
TRBD2,NA,TRBJ2-5,TRBV7-8,CASSLIAGGPGETQYF,TGTGCCAGCAGCTTAATAGCGGGAGGGCCCGGGGAGACCCAGTACTTC
NA,NA,TRBJ1-5,TRBV6-1,CASSEDRIMPQHF,TGTGCCAGCAGTGAAGACAGGATTATGCCCCAGCATTTT
TRBD1,NA,TRBJ2-3,TRBV5-1,CASSLVQGANRDTQYF,TGCGCCAGCAGCTTGGTCCAGGGGGCGAATAGGGATACGCAGTATTTT
NA,NA,TRBJ2-2,TRBV28,CASRTGNTGELFF,TGTGCCAGCAGGACAGGGAACACCGGGGAGCTGTTTTTT
NA,NA,TRBJ2-1,TRBV10-3,CAISETGALEQFF,TGTGCCATCAGTGAGACAGGCGCCTTGGAGCAGTTCTTC
TRBD1,NA,TRBJ2-3,TRBV9,CASSVDAGQGGASTDTQYF,TGTGCCAGCAGCGTAGATGCCGGACAGGGGGGGGCTAGCACAGATACGCAGTATTTT
TRBD2,NA,TRBJ2-1,TRBV18,CASSPTSGSPNEQFF,TGTGCCAGCTCACCGACTAGCGGGAGCCCCAATGAGCAGTTCTTC
TRBD2,NA,TRBJ2-5,TRBV12-5,CASGPMGGETQYF,TGTGCTAGTGGTCCCATGGGAGGGGAGACCCAGTACTTC
TRBD2,NA,TRBJ2-1,TRBV7-6,CASSSSPSGRAYNEQFF,TGTGCCAGCAGCTCGTCCCCTAGCGGGAGGGCCTACAATGAGCAGTTCTTC
NA,once,TRBJ2-2,TRBV28,CASRLNTGELFF,TGTGCCAGCAGACTGAACACCGGGGAGCTGTTTTTT
TRBD2,NA,TRBJ2-1,TRBV4-1,CASSQEGSTSGSGNEQFF,TGCGCCAGCAGCCAAGAAGGTTCTACTAGCGGGAGTGGCAATGAGCAGTTCTTC
TRBD2,NA,TRBJ2-1,TRBV9,CASSVGASGDSNEQFF,TGTGCCAGCAGCGTAGGAGCTAGCGGGGATTCCAATGAGCAGTTCTTC
NA,NA,TRBJ2-7,TRBV10-3,CAISEGLGDEQYF,TGTGCCATCAGTGAGGGTTTAGGGGACGAGCAGTACTTC
NA,NA,TRBJ2-2,TRBV27,CASSPSGGWTGELFF,TGTGCCAGCAGTCCGAGTGGTGGCTGGACCGGGGAGCTGTTTTTT
TRBD2,NA,TRBJ2-2,TRBV6-2/TRBV6-3,CASSYIASGRKNGELFF,TGTGCCAGCAGTTACATCGCTAGCGGGAGGAAGAACGGGGAGCTGTTTTTT
NA,NA,TRBJ2-1,TRBV27,CASSLSRPQDGPQFF,TGTGCCAGCAGTTTATCGAGGCCACAGGATGGCCCCCAGTTCTTC
NA,NA,TRBJ1-3,TRBV5-8,CASSRNRAGNTIYF,TGTGCCAGCAGCCGTAACAGGGCTGGAAACACCATATATTTT
TRBD2,NA,TRBJ2-2,TRBV7-6,CASSYTSGSANTGELFF,TGTGCCAGCAGCTATACTAGCGGGAGTGCGAACACCGGGGAGCTGTTTTTT
TRBD2,NA,TRBJ2-3,TRBV19,CASSGTRTDTQYF,TGTGCCAGTAGTGGGACTAGGACAGATACGCAGTATTTT
TRBD2,NA,TRBJ2-1,TRBV19,CASSRLAGQRNEQFF,TGTGCCAGTAGTCGTTTAGCGGGACAACGCAATGAGCAGTTCTTC
NA,few,TRBJ2-1,TRBV11-3,CASSLGLEGGEQFF,TGTGCCAGCAGCTTAGGTCTCGAGGGCGGTGAGCAGTTCTTC
TRBD1,NA,TRBJ2-7,TRBV6-5,CASSDRVYEQYF,TGTGCCAGCAGCGACAGGGTTTACGAGCAGTACTTC
NA,NA,TRBJ1-5,TRBV28,CASSRSMVVNNQPQHF,TGTGCCAGCAGTCGATCCATGGTCGTAAACAATCAGCCCCAGCATTTT
NA,NA,TRBJ1-2,TRBV28,CASSSGGLNYGYTF,TGTGCCAGCAGCTCCGGGGGCCTTAACTATGGCTACACCTTC
NA,NA,TRBJ2-3,TRBV28,CASSPYSSTETDTQYF,TGTGCCAGCAGTCCTTATTCGAGTACAGAAACAGATACGCAGTATTTT
TRBD2,NA,TRBJ2-3,TRBV18,CASSPLSLAGGVTDTQYF,TGTGCCAGCTCACCTCTCTCGCTAGCGGGAGGGGTCACAGATACGCAGTATTTT